This entry features one T cell receptor beta chain sequence. Antigen specificity is unknown. In the PCR, 60 Vbeta and 13 Jbeta primers were used. Some clones are missing from TCRdb's copy, which holds only in-frame ones; the method was immunoSEQ multiplex PCR. Of approximately 200,000 clones in the sample, under 85% are singletons; the top ten hold around 1.6%. The entry originates in a study of cytomegalovirus exposure and HLA in healthy donors. Study-level information: Samples from HLA-typed donors yielded about 85 million unique TCRs in an early data release. Study-level findings and limits: In a later analysis, at a false discovery rate of 0.05, roughly 17,000 TCR beta sequences were associated with HLA alleles. Cytomegalovirus status was reportedly diagnosed by the classifier with high specificity and sensitivity.

The CDR3 spans 14 residues. Germline lookup yields CDR1 SGHRS and CDR2 YFSETQ. The ends were cut back, 4 bases at V and 3 bases at J, with 11 bases in the middle. Sequenced input: PBMCs. The chain recombines TRBV5-1 with TRBJ2-1, with D tentatively TRBD2 (6 bases). This receptor was taken from a woman between 18 and 29 years old in good health and CMV-seronegative. The CDR3 sequence: CASSLTGVYNEQFF. CDR3 DNA sequence: TGCGCCAGCAGCCTAACGGGAGTCTACAATGAGCAGTTCTTC.